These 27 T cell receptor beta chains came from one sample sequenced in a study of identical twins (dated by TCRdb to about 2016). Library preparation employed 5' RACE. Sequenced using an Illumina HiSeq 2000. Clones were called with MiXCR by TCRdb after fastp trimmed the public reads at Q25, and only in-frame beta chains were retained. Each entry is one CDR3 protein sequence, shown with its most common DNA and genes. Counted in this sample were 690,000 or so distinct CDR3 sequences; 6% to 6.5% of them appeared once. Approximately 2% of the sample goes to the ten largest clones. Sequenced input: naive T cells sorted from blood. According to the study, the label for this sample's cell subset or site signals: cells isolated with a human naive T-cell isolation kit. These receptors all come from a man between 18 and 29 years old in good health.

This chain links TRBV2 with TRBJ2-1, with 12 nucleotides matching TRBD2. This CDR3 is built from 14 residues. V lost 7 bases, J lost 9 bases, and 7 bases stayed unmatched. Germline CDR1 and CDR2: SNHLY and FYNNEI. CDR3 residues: CASKLAGGPAEQFF. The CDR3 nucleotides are TGTGCCAGCAAGCTAGCGGGAGGGCCGGCTGAGCAGTTCTTC.

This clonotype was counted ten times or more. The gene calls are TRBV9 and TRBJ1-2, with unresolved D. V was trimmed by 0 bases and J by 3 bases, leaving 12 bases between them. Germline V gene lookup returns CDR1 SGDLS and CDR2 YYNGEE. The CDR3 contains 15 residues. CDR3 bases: TGTGCCAGCAGCGTAGAGGGCACTGGCTACTATGGCTACACCTTC. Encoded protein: CASSVEGTGYYGYTF.

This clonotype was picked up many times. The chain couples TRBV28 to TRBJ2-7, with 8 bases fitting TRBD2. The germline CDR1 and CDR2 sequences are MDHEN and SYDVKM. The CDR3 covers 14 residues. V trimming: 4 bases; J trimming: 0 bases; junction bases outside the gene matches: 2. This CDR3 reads CASSSGGPSYEQYF. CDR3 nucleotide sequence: TGTGCCAGCAGTTCGGGGGGGCCCTCCTACGAGCAGTACTTC. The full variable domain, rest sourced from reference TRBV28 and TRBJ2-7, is DVKVTQSSRYLVKRTGEKVFLECVQDMDHENMFWYRQDPGLGLRLIYFSYDVKMKEKGDIPEGYSVSREKKERFSLILESASTNQTSMYLCASSSGGPSYEQYFGPGTRLTVT.

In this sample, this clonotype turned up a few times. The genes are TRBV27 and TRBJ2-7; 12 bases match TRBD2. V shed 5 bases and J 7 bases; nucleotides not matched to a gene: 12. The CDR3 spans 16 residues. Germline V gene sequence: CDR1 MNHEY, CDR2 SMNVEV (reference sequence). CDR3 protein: CASSRDLAGGPGEQYF. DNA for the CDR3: TGTGCCAGCAGTCGAGACCTAGCGGGAGGGCCGGGGGAGCAGTACTTC.

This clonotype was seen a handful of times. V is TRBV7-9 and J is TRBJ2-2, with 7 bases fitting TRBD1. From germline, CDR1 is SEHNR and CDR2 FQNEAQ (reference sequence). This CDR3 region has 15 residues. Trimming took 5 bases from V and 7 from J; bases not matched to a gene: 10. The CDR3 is CASSQPGQSDGELFF. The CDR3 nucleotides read TGTGCCAGCAGCCAACCGGGACAGTCAGACGGGGAGCTGTTTTTT.

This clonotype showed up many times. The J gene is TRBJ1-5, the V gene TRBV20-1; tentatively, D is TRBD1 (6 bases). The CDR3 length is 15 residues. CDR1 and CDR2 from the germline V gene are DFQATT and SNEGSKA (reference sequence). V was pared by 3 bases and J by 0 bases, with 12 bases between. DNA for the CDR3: TGCAGTGCTAGCGGGGGCGCCAGTAGCAATCAGCCCCAGCATTTT. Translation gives CSASGGASSNQPQHF.

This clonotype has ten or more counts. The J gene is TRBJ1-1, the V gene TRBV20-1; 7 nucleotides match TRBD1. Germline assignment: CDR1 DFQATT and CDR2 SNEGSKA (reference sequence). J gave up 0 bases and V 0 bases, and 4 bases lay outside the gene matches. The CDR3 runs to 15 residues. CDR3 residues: CSARDRGQLNTEAFF. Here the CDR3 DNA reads TGCAGTGCTAGAGATCGGGGACAGTTGAACACTGAAGCTTTCTTT.

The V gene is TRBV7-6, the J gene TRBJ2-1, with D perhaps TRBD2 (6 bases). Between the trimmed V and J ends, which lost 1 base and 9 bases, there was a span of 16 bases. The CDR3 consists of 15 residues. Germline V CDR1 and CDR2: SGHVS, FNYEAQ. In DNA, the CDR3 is TGTGCCAGCAGCTTAGAACCGACTAGGATAAGTGAGCAGTTCTTC. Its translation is CASSLEPTRISEQFF.

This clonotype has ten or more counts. The CDR3 sequence is CASSEDGLAGGLFF. The DNA for the CDR3 is TGTGCCAGCAGTGAAGACGGACTAGCGGGAGGTTTGTTCTTC. The chain joins TRBV6-4 to TRBJ2-1; TRBD2 agrees at 14 bases. V shed 3 bases, J shed 15 bases, and the junction held 7 bases outside the gene matches. In germline, CDR1 is MRHNA, CDR2 SNTAGT. The CDR3 is made up of 14 amino acids.

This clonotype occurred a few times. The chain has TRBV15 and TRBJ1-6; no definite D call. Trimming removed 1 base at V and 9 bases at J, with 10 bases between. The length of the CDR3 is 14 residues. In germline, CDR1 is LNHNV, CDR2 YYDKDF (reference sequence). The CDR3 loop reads CATSRATTGSPLHF. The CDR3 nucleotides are TGTGCCACCAGCAGAGCTACCACGGGTTCACCCCTCCACTTT. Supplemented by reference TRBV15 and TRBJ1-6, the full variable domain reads DAMVIQNPRYQVTQFGKPVTLSCSQTLNHNVMYWYQQKSSQAPKLLFHYYDKDFNNEADTPDNFQSRRPNTSFCFLDIRSPGLGDTAMYLCATSRATTGSPLHFGNGTRLTVT.

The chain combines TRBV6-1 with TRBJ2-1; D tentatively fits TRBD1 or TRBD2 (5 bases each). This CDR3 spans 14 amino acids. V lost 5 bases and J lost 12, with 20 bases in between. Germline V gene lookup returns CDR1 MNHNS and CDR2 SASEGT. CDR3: CASSTGRSNEGQFF. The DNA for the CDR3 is TGTGCCAGCAGTACGGGACGGTCCAATGAAGGGCAGTTCTTC.

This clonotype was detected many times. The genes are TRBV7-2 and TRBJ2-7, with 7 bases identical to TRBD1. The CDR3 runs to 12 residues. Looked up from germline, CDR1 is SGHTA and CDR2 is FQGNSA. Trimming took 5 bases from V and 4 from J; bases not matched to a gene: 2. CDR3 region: CASSMTGYEQYF. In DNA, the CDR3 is TGTGCCAGCAGCATGACAGGGTACGAGCAGTACTTC.

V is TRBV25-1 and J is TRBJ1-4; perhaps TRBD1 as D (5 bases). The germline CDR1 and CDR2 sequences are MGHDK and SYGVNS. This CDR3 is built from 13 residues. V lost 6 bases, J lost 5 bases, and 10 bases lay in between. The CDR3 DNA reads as TGTGCCAGCAGCACGGGGCGGAATGAAAAACTGTTTTTT. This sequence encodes CASSTGRNEKLFF.

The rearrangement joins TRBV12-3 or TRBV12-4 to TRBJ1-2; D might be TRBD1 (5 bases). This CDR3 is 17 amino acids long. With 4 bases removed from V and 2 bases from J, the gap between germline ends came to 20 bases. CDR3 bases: TGTGCCAGCAGTTCGTCGAGGCTCGGGGGTTCCAACTATGGCTACACCTTC. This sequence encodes CASSSSRLGGSNYGYTF.

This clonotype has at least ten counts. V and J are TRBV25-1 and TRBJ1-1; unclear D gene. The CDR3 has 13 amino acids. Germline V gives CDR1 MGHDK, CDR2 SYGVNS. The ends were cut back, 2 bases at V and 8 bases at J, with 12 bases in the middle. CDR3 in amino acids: CASSEPDWKEAFF. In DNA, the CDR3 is TGTGCCAGCAGTGAACCCGATTGGAAAGAAGCTTTCTTT.

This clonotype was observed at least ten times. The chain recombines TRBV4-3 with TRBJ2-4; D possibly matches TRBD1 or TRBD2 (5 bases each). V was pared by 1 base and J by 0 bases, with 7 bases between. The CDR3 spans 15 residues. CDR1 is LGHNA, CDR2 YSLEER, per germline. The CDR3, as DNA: TGCGCCAGCAGCCAAGGGGGGACAGCCAAAAACATTCAGTACTTC. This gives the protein CASSQGGTAKNIQYF.

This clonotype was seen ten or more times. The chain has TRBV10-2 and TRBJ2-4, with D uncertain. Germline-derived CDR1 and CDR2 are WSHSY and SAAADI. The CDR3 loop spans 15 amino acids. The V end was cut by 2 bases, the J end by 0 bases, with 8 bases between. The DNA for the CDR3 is TGCGCCAGCAGTGAGATGATGGGAGCCAAAAACATTCAGTACTTC. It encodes CASSEMMGAKNIQYF.

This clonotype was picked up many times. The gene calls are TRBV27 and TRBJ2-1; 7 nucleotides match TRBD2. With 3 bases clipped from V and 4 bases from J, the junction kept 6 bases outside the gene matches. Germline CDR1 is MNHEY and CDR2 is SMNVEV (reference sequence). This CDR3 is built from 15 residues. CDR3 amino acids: CASSLEAGFYNEQFF. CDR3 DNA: TGTGCCAGCAGTTTGGAAGCGGGATTTTACAATGAGCAGTTCTTC.

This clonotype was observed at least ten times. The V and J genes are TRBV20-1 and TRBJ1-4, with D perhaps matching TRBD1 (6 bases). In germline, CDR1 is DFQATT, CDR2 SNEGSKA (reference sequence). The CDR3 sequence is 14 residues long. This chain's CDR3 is CSSRLQGRNEKLFF. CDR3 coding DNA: TGCAGCTCCCGTCTCCAGGGGCGTAATGAAAAACTGTTTTTT.

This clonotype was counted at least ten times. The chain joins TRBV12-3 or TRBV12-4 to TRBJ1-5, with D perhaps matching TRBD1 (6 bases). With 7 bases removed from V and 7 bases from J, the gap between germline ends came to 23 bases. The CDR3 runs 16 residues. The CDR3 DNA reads TGTGCCAGCACCCAATCCACAGGGAATTTCGCCCAGCCCCAGCATTTT. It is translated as CASTQSTGNFAQPQHF.

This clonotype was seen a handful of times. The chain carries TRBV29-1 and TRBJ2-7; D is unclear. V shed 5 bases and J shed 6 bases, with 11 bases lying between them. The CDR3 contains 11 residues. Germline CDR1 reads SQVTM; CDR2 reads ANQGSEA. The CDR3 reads CSVWATGEQYF. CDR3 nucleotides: TGCAGCGTTTGGGCCACTGGCGAGCAGTACTTC.

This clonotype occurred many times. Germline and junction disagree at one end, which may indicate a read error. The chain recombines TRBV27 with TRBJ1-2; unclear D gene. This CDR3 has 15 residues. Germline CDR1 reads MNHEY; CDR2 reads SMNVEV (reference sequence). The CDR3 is CATSTVGDLNYGYTF. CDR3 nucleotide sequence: TGTGCCACCAGTACGGTGGGTGATCTCAACTATGGCTACACCTTC.

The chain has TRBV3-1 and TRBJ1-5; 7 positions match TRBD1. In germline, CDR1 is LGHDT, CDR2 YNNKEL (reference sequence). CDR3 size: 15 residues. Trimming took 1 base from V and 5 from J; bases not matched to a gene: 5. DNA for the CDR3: TGTGCCAGCAGCCAAGGGCAGGGGGGTTATCAGCCCCAGCATTTT. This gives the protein CASSQGQGGYQPQHF.

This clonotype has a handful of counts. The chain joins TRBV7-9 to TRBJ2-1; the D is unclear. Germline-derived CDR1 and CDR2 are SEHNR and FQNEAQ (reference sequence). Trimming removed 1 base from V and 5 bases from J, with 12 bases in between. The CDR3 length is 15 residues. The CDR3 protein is CASSLGGPSHNEQFF. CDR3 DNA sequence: TGTGCCAGCAGCTTAGGAGGTCCTTCCCACAATGAGCAGTTCTTC.

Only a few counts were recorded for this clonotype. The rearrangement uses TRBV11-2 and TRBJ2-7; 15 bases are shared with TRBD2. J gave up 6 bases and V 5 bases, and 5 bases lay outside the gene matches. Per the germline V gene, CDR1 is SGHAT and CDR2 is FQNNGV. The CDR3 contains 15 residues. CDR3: CASSRTSGRGGEQYF. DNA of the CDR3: TGTGCCAGCAGCAGGACTAGCGGGAGGGGCGGCGAGCAGTACTTC.

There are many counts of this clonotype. The chain's CDR3 is CASSSDRAIAKNIQYF. The CDR3 DNA is TGTGCCAGCAGTTCCGACAGGGCGATAGCCAAAAACATTCAGTACTTC. The chain carries TRBV6-5 and TRBJ2-4, with 7 bases aligning to TRBD1. The ends lost 4 bases at V and 0 bases at J; junction bases unmatched: 6. The V gene's germline CDR1 is MNHEY and CDR2 SVGAGI. The CDR3 is 16 amino acids.

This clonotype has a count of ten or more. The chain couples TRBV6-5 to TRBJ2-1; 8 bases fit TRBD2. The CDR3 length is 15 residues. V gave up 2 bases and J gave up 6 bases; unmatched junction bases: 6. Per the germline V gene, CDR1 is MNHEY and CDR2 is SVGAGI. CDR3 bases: TGTGCCAGCAGTTACAGAGGACTAGCTGGCAATGAGCAGTTCTTC. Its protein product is CASSYRGLAGNEQFF.